This T cell receptor beta chain is from a study of T cells in Graves' hyperthyroidism and ophthalmopathy (dated by TCRdb to about 2019). Study-wide context: Peripheral blood samples were taken at initial diagnosis, before any treatment was given. To identify distinguishing TCR V-J signatures, a discovery cohort of about 100 patients was used, comprising 43 with Graves' ophthalmopathy and around 57 with stable Graves' hyperthyroidism. Prospective prediction of ophthalmopathy was tested in an independent validation cohort consisting of fewer than 20 hyperthyroidism patients and approximately 16 patients who later progressed to ophthalmopathy. The 75 to 100 discovery patients were randomly split 7:3 into training and test sets. In roughly six Graves' hyperthyroidism patients, the study also compared T-cell repertoires from thyroid tissue with T-cell repertoires from blood. Following sampling, methimazole starting at 30 mg daily was given to hyperthyroidism patients, and high-dose intravenous methylprednisolone was given to ophthalmopathy patients. The paper reports TCR Vbeta CDR3 sequencing of over 120 peripheral blood samples: around 45 ophthalmopathy, 70 to 85 hyperthyroidism and around 17 progressor patients.

V loses 3 bases at its end and J loses 5 bases; junction bases beyond the gene matches: 10. The germline V gene sets CDR1 to MDHEN and CDR2 to SYDVKM. From the cysteine up to the phenylalanine, the CDR3 has a length of 17 residues. Just CDR3 DNA is preserved here, 51 bases in frame from base 1. The paper as a whole reports these results and caveats: In validation, the model predicted progression to ophthalmopathy a median of approximately 6.6 months before onset, with 65% to 71% sensitivity and around 76% specificity. Sample size was not statistically predetermined, and investigators were not blinded to group allocation. Most expanded thyroid clonotypes (frequency above 0.001) were also detected in blood, suggesting blood repertoires may reflect thyroid immune responses. Ophthalmopathy was separated from stable hyperthyroidism by a 13 V-J signature model, with about 86% sensitivity and about 81% specificity obtained in cross-validation and 80%/75% obtained in testing.

TCR beta CDR3 regions were amplified from RNA transcripts. The TCR CDR3 was subjected to a first round of RT-PCR using the HTBI primer set and the Qiagen OneStep RT-PCR kit. Libraries were constructed in a second round of multiplex PCR, after which size selection and purification were performed. Libraries were sequenced paired-end with 100 bp reads on an Illumina HiSeq2000. Per the authors' processing: SOAPnuke was used to process the raw data, throwing out any read that contained adapters or uncalled bases, had a mean Phred below 15, or lacked an exact constant-primer or identifier match. High-quality paired reads were merged with COPE v1.2.5, and unique nucleotide sequences were defined as clonotypes. MiTCR v1.1 was used to align clonotypes to the IMGT TRBV, TRBD and TRBJ reference segments. Analysis was restricted to V-J combinations with a frequency above 0.0001, which covered roughly 99% of repertoires. The TCS score was defined as F50 (clonal expansion) divided by E x V (chaos), with BLOSUM62-based TCRdist calculated between CDR3 peptides within each V-J. Welch's t-statistics and random forest reduced around 550 V-J features to under 15, which were used in a naive Bayes classifier (R e1071). Clones were called with MiXCR by TCRdb after fastp trimmed the public reads at Q25, and only in-frame beta chains were retained. Rows merge per CDR3 protein into single entries with the most common DNA and genes. It is TCRdb's table, rather than the study itself, that gives the V and J calls and clone size. In this sample the table shows hundreds of thousands of distinct CDR3 sequences, 15% to 20% of which occur a single time. Clones ranked in the top ten supply around 3.9% of the sample.

This clonotype was seen repeatedly, ten times or more. Its antigen remains unidentified. No qualities accompany the bases; no much larger clone lies one base away. A patient counted as having stable Graves' hyperthyroidism if no progression to ophthalmopathy occurred over 18 months of follow-up. The hyperthyroidism patients were between 18 and 65 years old and newly diagnosed, with a disease duration of less than 2 months. The study excluded patients with uncontrolled infections, other autoimmune diseases, pregnancy or lactation. Diagnoses relied on clinical symptoms, serum thyroxine and TRAb, thyroid ultrasound and orbital computed tomography. PBMCs were separated from approximately 9.9 ml of fresh peripheral blood using Ficoll-Paque density gradient centrifugation. Trizol reagent was used to extract total RNA, and RNA quality was then checked on an Agilent 2100 Bioanalyzer.

The chain uses TRBV28 and TRBJ2-4, with 10 junctional bases fitting TRBD1. The TCR comes from a woman in her 30s with Graves' hyperthyroidism. The sequencing input was blood. This receptor has the CDR3 CASSFPKQGTGENIQYF. The sequence in DNA is TGTGCCAGCAGTTTCCCAAAACAAGGGACAGGGGAAAACATTCAGTACTTC.